This T cell receptor (beta chain) was identified in a study of long-term antiretroviral therapy in people with HIV. Regarding the study as a whole: Gathering of blood took place between the mid-2000s and the late 2010s, possibly under older ART regimens. The study collected no data on ART adherence, viral resistance or therapy changes.

Note on this clone: Its antigen remains unknown.

The study used samples holding about 0.9-11 million cryopreserved PBMC before DNA extraction. The CDR3 loop spans 14 amino acids. Germline CDR1 and CDR2: LNHDA and SQIVND (reference sequence). Trimming took off 8 bases at V and 9 bases at J, with 20 bases between the two ends. Survey-level resolution applied to immunoSEQ assay v3.0. Measured with immunoSEQ multiplex PCR; TCRdb has only the in-frame clones, and not every one. In the table there are about 7,200 clones, over 60% of which are singletons. This TCR was recovered from a man aged 35-49 years with HIV. This chain uses TRBV19 with TRBJ1-5; D unclear. This specimen consisted of unsorted PBMCs, obtained about 0.9 years before starting antiretroviral therapy. The CDR3 here is CASQETSSLSPQHF. CDR3 nucleotides: TGTGCCAGTCAAGAGACAAGTAGCTTATCGCCCCAGCATTTT.